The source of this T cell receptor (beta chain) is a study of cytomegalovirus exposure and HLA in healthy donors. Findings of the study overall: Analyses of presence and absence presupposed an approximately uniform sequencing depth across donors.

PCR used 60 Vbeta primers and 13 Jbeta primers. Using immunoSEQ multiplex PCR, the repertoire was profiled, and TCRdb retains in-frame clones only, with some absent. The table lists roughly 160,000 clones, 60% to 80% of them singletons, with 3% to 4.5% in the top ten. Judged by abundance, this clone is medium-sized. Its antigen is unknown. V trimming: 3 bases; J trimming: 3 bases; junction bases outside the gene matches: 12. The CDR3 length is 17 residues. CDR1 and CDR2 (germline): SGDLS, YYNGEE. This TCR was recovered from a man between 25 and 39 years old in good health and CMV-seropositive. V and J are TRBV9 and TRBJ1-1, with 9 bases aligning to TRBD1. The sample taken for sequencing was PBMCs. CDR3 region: CASSETPDRGMYTEAFF. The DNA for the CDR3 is TGTGCCAGCAGCGAAACGCCCGACAGGGGGATGTACACTGAAGCTTTCTTT.